This TCR beta chain was recovered during a study of regulatory and conventional T cells in RAG deficiency. Study findings and constraints: Omenn syndrome and CID/AS patients had roughly 100-fold fewer unique Treg TCR beta sequences, versus around 10-fold elsewhere. RAG-deficient patients showed markedly lower Shannon entropy and higher Simpson indices than control T-cell subsets.

Germline V gives CDR1 MNHEY, CDR2 SMNVEV (reference sequence). V was cut by 6 bases and J by 9 bases, with 20 bases left in between. This CDR3 is 14 amino acids long. Concerning this clone: As yet, its antigen is unknown.

Method: immunoSEQ multiplex PCR; TCRdb's copy keeps in-frame clones and lacks some. The sample holds some 9,000 clones; 70% to 90% are singletons and the top ten take roughly a third. These data are also associated with another study on regulatory T cells. As that study records: Amplification used 52 TRBV primers and 13 TRBJ primers.

The V call is TRBV27, the J call TRBJ2-5, with a weak D call TRBD1 (5 bases). The sequence was collected from a human donor in good health. The source material was CD8+ T cells sorted from blood. CDR3 in DNA: TGTGCCAGCAGCCCTCAGGGCAGTTCTGAGGCCCAGTACTTC. Translated, it gives CASSPQGSSEAQYF.